This T cell receptor beta chain emerged from a study of blood T cell repertoires in COVID-19. This clone was observed once. The CDR3 extends over 16 amino acids. CDR1 SGDLS and CDR2 YYNGEE come from the germline V gene. Trimming took 5 bases from V and 1 from J; bases not matched to a gene: 10. Methods used by the authors: Cell counts per sample came from amplifying reference gene primers. Only in-frame clones appear in the TCRdb table, and some are missing; sequencing was by immunoSEQ multiplex PCR. That table gives V, J and clone size, and the DNA gave D and trimming. The data contain about 290,000 clones, roughly 80% of them seen just once; the ten biggest clones take up about 4%.

This sequence was found in a woman in her forties or fifties with active or convalescent COVID-19. The chain recombines TRBV9 with TRBJ1-1; TRBD1 matches at 8 bases. The sequenced sample was peripheral blood. DNA of the CDR3: TGTGCCAGCAGTTTGACCTCCGGGACAGGGAACACTGAAGCTTTCTTT. It specifies CASSLTSGTGNTEAFF. Full variable domain (remainder filled in from reference TRBV9 and TRBJ1-1): DSGVTQTPKHLITATGQRVTLRCSPRSGDLSVYWYQQSLDQGLQFLIQYYNGEERAKGNILERFSAQQFPDLHSELNLSSLELGDSALYFCASSLTSGTGNTEAFFGQGTRLTVV.